One sample yielded the 18 T cell receptor beta chains listed below, sequenced in a study of blood T cell repertoires in COVID-19. Profiled with immunoSEQ multiplex PCR; TCRdb holds only in-frame clones, not every one. Of over 45,000 clones in the sample, almost 85% are singletons; the top ten hold around 8.2%. The sequencing sample was made of peripheral blood. The origin of the receptors is an elderly woman with acute or convalescent COVID-19.

This chain connects TRBV27 to TRBJ2-3, with TRBD2 matching over 12 bases. CDR3 size: 19 residues. Germline V gene data show CDR1 as MNHEY and CDR2 as SMNVEV (reference sequence). V shed 5 bases and J 0 bases; nucleotides not matched to a gene: 12. The CDR3, as DNA: TGTGCCAGCAGTCTCTCACTAGCGGGGGGACCCCTTAGCACAGATACGCAGTATTTT. It encodes CASSLSLAGGPLSTDTQYF.

This rearrangement joins TRBV7-3 to TRBJ1-5, with 8 nucleotides matching TRBD1. V dropped 4 bases and J dropped 3; count of bases not matched to a gene: 5. Germline loops: CDR1 SGHTA, CDR2 FQGTGA. The CDR3 has 15 residues. The CDR3, as DNA: TGTGCCAGCAGCTCAACGGACAGGGCCAATCAGCCCCAGCATTTT. It yields the protein CASSSTDRANQPQHF.

The CDR3 DNA sequence: TGCACCAGCAGCCAAAACGCTAGCGGCAACTCCTACGAGCAGTACTTC. Translating it yields CTSSQNASGNSYEQYF. This sequence joins TRBV1 and TRBJ2-7; the listed D gene, TRBD2, was not tested against the DNA. TRBV1 counts as a pseudogene. This CDR3 comprises 16 residues.

The rearrangement links TRBV2 to TRBJ1-2; D unresolved. Trimming cost V 5 bases and J 4 bases, with 14 bases left between them. Looked up from germline, CDR1 is SNHLY and CDR2 is FYNNEI. The CDR3 has 14 residues. The DNA for the CDR3 is TGTGCCAGCAGTTACCCGGGGAGTAGCTATGGCTACACCTTC. It specifies CASSYPGSSYGYTF. The whole variable domain, filled in from reference TRBV2 and TRBJ1-2, reads EPEVTQTPSHQVTQMGQEVILRCVPISNHLYFYWYRQILGQKVEFLVSFYNNEISEKSEIFDDQFSVERPDGSNFTLKIRSTKLEDSAMYFCASSYPGSSYGYTFGSGTRLTVV.

V gene TRBV25-1 combines with J gene TRBJ2-7, with TRBD1 identical over 7 bases. V gave up 7 bases and J gave up 2 bases; unmatched junction bases: 5. This CDR3 comprises 13 residues. CDR1 is MGHDK, CDR2 SYGVNS, per germline. CDR3 residues: CASKPGGTYEQYF. Written as DNA, the CDR3 is TGTGCCAGCAAACCAGGGGGTACCTACGAGCAGTACTTC.

The J gene is TRBJ2-7, the V gene TRBV5-4, with TRBD1 matching 9 bases. V shed 0 bases, J shed 5 bases, and the junction held 6 bases outside the gene matches. The CDR3 consists of 15 residues. Per germline, CDR1 SGHNT and CDR2 YYREEE (reference sequence). CDR3 in amino acids: CASSLGRTGVNEQYF. DNA for the CDR3: TGTGCCAGCAGCTTGGGGAGGACAGGGGTTAACGAGCAGTACTTC.

In this sample, this clone turned up a few times. The genes are TRBV9 and TRBJ1-1; 7 bases line up with TRBD1. From germline, CDR1 is SGDLS and CDR2 YYNGEE. The CDR3 has 16 residues. Trimming took 3 bases from V and 0 from J; bases not matched to a gene: 8. The CDR3 DNA is TGTGCCAGCAGCGCCGGGACAGTCGGAATGAACACTGAAGCTTTCTTT. The encoded protein is CASSAGTVGMNTEAFF.

The V gene is TRBV9, the J gene TRBJ2-3; 8 nucleotides agree with TRBD2. CDR1 SGDLS and CDR2 YYNGEE come from the germline V gene. V was pared by 2 bases and J by 2 bases, with 4 bases of the junction left unmatched. The CDR3 covers 15 residues. CDR3 in DNA: TGTGCCAGCAGCGTGACTAGCGAATACACAGATACGCAGTATTTT. Translated, it gives CASSVTSEYTDTQYF. Variable domain in full (rest from reference TRBV9 and TRBJ2-3): DSGVTQTPKHLITATGQRVTLRCSPRSGDLSVYWYQQSLDQGLQFLIQYYNGEERAKGNILERFSAQQFPDLHSELNLSSLELGDSALYFCASSVTSEYTDTQYFGPGTRLTVL.

V usage is TRBV5-1 and J usage is TRBJ2-3; 9 nucleotides agree with TRBD2. The CDR3 totals 17 residues. Germline CDR1 and CDR2: SGHRS and YFSETQ. V gave up 5 bases and J gave up 1 base; unmatched junction bases: 11. The chain's CDR3 is CASSLASGAFGTDTQYF. CDR3 bases: TGCGCCAGCAGTCTTGCTAGCGGGGCCTTTGGCACAGATACGCAGTATTTT.

This clone has only a few counts. The rearrangement links TRBV19 to TRBJ1-1; 8 nucleotides agree with TRBD1. Germline CDR1 is LNHDA and CDR2 is SQIVND (reference sequence). The junction had 4 bases not matched to a gene; V was cut back by 1 base and J by 6 bases. The CDR3 is 14 amino acids. The CDR3 sequence is CASSIGGTGAEAFF. CDR3 coding DNA: TGTGCCAGTAGTATAGGAGGGACAGGCGCTGAAGCTTTCTTT. Looking up the rest from reference TRBV19 and TRBJ1-1 gives the full variable domain: DGGITQSPKYLFRKEGQNVTLSCEQNLNHDAMYWYRQDPGQGLRLIYYSQIVNDFQKGDIAEGYSVSREKKESFPLTVTSAQKNPTAFYLCASSIGGTGAEAFFGQGTRLTVV.

This rearrangement joins TRBV28 to TRBJ2-1; maybe TRBD2 (8 bases). The germline gives CDR1 MDHEN, CDR2 SYDVKM. V was shortened by 10 bases and J by 8 bases, with 12 bases between the two germline ends. The CDR3 sequence is 11 residues long. In nucleotides, the CDR3 is TGTGCCACGGGAGGGGGCCATGAGCAGTTCTTC. The encoded protein is CATGGGHEQFF.

The rearrangement links TRBV5-4 to TRBJ2-5; D gene ambiguous. In germline, CDR1 is SGHNT, CDR2 YYREEE (reference sequence). The CDR3 spans 12 residues. V was trimmed by 3 bases and J by 0 bases, leaving 3 bases between them. The CDR3 here is CASSSNQETQYF. CDR3 nucleotides: TGTGCCAGCAGCTCTAACCAAGAGACCCAGTACTTC.

The rearrangement uses TRBV5-1 and TRBJ2-5; no clear D. Germline lookup yields CDR1 SGHRS and CDR2 YFSETQ. Trimming cost V 0 bases and J 7 bases, with 16 bases left between them. The CDR3 totals 15 residues. The CDR3: CASSLEAPPRGTQYF. The DNA of the CDR3 is TGCGCCAGCAGCTTGGAAGCCCCACCTCGCGGGACCCAGTACTTC.

The rearrangement links TRBV18 to TRBJ2-7; TRBD1 is a possible D gene (6 bases). Germline V gene sequence: CDR1 KGHSH, CDR2 LQKENI. This CDR3 has 14 amino acids. The V and J ends lost 1 base and 5 bases respectively, with 12 bases between them. CDR3 in amino acids: CASSPRAGVDEQYF. CDR3 coding DNA: TGTGCCAGCTCACCACGGGCAGGGGTGGACGAGCAGTACTTC.

The V gene is TRBV19, the J gene TRBJ2-6, with 8 bases fitting TRBD2. The CDR3 extends over 18 amino acids. The V and J ends lost 6 bases and 0 bases, in that order; junction bases with no gene match: 10. Germline V gives CDR1 LNHDA, CDR2 SQIVND (reference sequence). CDR3 sequence (DNA): TGTGCCAGTAGCCCCACGAGCGGGGGCCTCTCTGGGGCCAACGTCCTGACTTTC. This encodes CASSPTSGGLSGANVLTF.

This chain links TRBV19 with TRBJ1-5; 9 bases are a match to TRBD1. V was clipped by 6 bases and J by 4 bases; unmatched bases: 10. Germline CDR1 and CDR2: LNHDA and SQIVND (reference sequence). This CDR3 has 16 amino acids. In nucleotides, the CDR3 is TGTGCCAGTAGCGACATGGGGACAGGGACGAATCAGCCCCAGCATTTT. Translating gives CASSDMGTGTNQPQHF. The whole variable domain, remainder taken from reference TRBV19 and TRBJ1-5, is DGGITQSPKYLFRKEGQNVTLSCEQNLNHDAMYWYRQDPGQGLRLIYYSQIVNDFQKGDIAEGYSVSREKKESFPLTVTSAQKNPTAFYLCASSDMGTGTNQPQHFGDGTRLSIL.

This sequence joins TRBV4-1 and TRBJ1-3, with a weak D call TRBD1 (6 bases). CDR3 length: 16 amino acids. Trimming stripped 3 bases from V and 4 bases from J, with 16 bases between. CDR1 is MGHRA, CDR2 YSYEKL, per germline. The CDR3 bases are TGCGCCAGCAGCCAGGCCGGGACAACGACCGGAAACACCATATATTTT. Amino acid sequence: CASSQAGTTTGNTIYF.

The genes are TRBV28 and TRBJ1-6; D call uncertain. V dropped 3 bases and J dropped 7 bases, with 10 bases sitting between them. Germline V gene lookup returns CDR1 MDHEN and CDR2 SYDVKM. The CDR3 loop spans 14 amino acids. In DNA form, the CDR3 reads TGTGCCAGCAGTTTGGTTCAACGGAATTCACCCCTCCACTTT. Its translation: CASSLVQRNSPLHF. Full variable domain (outside the CDR3, taken from reference TRBV28 and TRBJ1-6): DVKVTQSSRYLVKRTGEKVFLECVQDMDHENMFWYRQDPGLGLRLIYFSYDVKMKEKGDIPEGYSVSREKKERFSLILESASTNQTSMYLCASSLVQRNSPLHFGNGTRLTVT.